The 17 T cell receptor beta chains reported below all come from one sample, sequenced in a study of cytomegalovirus exposure and HLA in healthy donors. Sequenced by immunoSEQ multiplex PCR; TCRdb stores in-frame clones only, minus some. The sample shows over 110,000 clones, about four fifths of them seen only once. The sequenced sample was PBMCs. These receptor sequences come from a woman aged 25-40 years in good health and CMV-seronegative.

The chain recombines TRBV7-6 with TRBJ2-3; tentative D call: TRBD1 (5 bases). The CDR3 covers 15 residues. Trimming pared 1 base from V and 2 bases from J, leaving 10 bases between. Germline CDR1 SGHVS, CDR2 FNYEAQ. CDR3 amino acids: CASSLDPGFTDTQYF. In DNA form, the CDR3 reads TGTGCCAGCAGCTTAGATCCAGGGTTCACAGATACGCAGTATTTT.

This sequence joins TRBV5-1 and TRBJ2-3, with 8 nucleotides matching TRBD1. Germline CDR1 SGHRS, CDR2 YFSETQ. The V gene end was trimmed by 3 bases and the J gene end by 4 bases; junction bases not matched to a gene: 7. The CDR3 loop spans 15 amino acids. Here the CDR3 reads CASSSGQGAADTQYF. CDR3 DNA: TGCGCCAGCAGCTCAGGACAGGGAGCCGCAGATACGCAGTATTTT.

This chain joins TRBV6-5 and TRBJ2-1, with TRBD2 matching over 7 bases. The CDR3 sequence is 15 residues long. Germline V gene data show CDR1 as MNHEY and CDR2 as SVGAGI. After removal of 10 bases from V and 1 base from J, the junction contained 10 bases not matched to a gene. The CDR3 bases are TGTGCCACCGGGCGGGAGTACAAATCCTACAATGAGCAGTTCTTC. Protein sequence: CATGREYKSYNEQFF.

V usage is TRBV27 and J usage is TRBJ2-1, with 8 positions matching TRBD1. The germline CDR1 and CDR2 sequences are MNHEY and SMNVEV (reference sequence). V was pared by 5 bases and J by 1 base, with 7 bases of the junction left unmatched. This CDR3 contains 16 residues. The chain's CDR3 is CASSPTGVRSYNEQFF. DNA of the CDR3: TGTGCCAGCAGTCCGACAGGGGTCAGATCCTACAATGAGCAGTTCTTC.

This rearrangement joins TRBV18 to TRBJ1-6; 7 nucleotides line up with TRBD1. Germline V lookup: CDR1 KGHSH, CDR2 LQKENI. V gave up 3 bases and J gave up 0 bases; unmatched junction bases: 11. The length of the CDR3 is 19 residues. The CDR3 here is CASSPVTGTPSSYNSPLHF. The CDR3 bases are TGTGCCAGCTCACCTGTGACAGGGACACCGAGCTCCTATAATTCACCCCTCCACTTT.

In the case of this clone: The sample carries other DNA sequences with the same CDR3. The rearrangement joins TRBV15 to TRBJ2-5; D is ambiguous. Germline V lookup: CDR1 LNHNV, CDR2 YYDKDF (reference sequence). The CDR3 is 12 residues long. Deletions cut 0 bases from V and 4 bases from J, with 3 bases between. The CDR3, as DNA: TGTGCCACCAGCAGAGACAGAGAGACCCAGTACTTC. It is translated as CATSRDRETQYF.

This chain links TRBV19 with TRBJ2-4; tentative D call: TRBD2 (5 bases). Trimming took 0 bases from V and 0 from J, leaving 15 bases between them. The CDR3 consists of 18 residues. CDR1 LNHDA and CDR2 SQIVND come from the germline V gene (reference sequence). CDR3 sequence reads: CASSIDGFRGLAKNIQYF. The CDR3 DNA reads TGTGCCAGTAGTATAGATGGGTTCAGAGGACTAGCCAAAAACATTCAGTACTTC.

The chain uses TRBV4-1 and TRBJ2-1, with 12 bases aligning to TRBD2. Unmatched junction bases numbered 12, after V lost 3 bases and J lost 9 bases. Germline CDR1 is MGHRA and CDR2 is YSYEKL. This CDR3 comprises 17 residues. The CDR3 DNA reads TGCGCCAGCAGCCAGGTCGTGTCTAGCGGGGGGGCGGGTGAGCAGTTCTTC. It codes for CASSQVVSSGGAGEQFF.

This clone was counted a single time. For the CDR3, the DNA is TGTGCCAGCAGCTTGGACTCCGGACAGATTAACTATGGCTACACCTTC. It translates to CASSLDSGQINYGYTF. The chain joins TRBV5-6 to TRBJ1-2; D possibly corresponds to TRBD1 (6 bases). This CDR3 comprises 16 residues. CDR1 is SGHDT, CDR2 YYEEEE, per germline. V was clipped by 0 bases and J by 1 base, with 13 bases between them.

The V call is TRBV7-9, the J call TRBJ1-2, with 8 bases matching TRBD1. Germline V gene sequence: CDR1 SEHNR, CDR2 FQNEAQ (reference sequence). Losses at the gene ends were 4 bases for V and 14 bases for J; bases not matched to a gene: 15. This CDR3 is 14 amino acids long. CDR3 region: CASSSPGQARTETF. CDR3 bases: TGTGCCAGCAGCTCACCGGGACAGGCACGAACGGAGACCTTC.

The rearrangement links TRBV25-1 to TRBJ1-2, with D possibly TRBD1 on 6 matching bases. Germline assignment: CDR1 MGHDK and CDR2 SYGVNS. This CDR3 region has 18 residues. V lost 4 bases and J lost 6, with 27 bases in between. CDR3 DNA: TGTGCCAGCAGTGCTGGCCTGAAGACAGGTGGGAGAACTAATGGCTACACCTTC. Protein: CASSAGLKTGGRTNGYTF.

The genes are TRBV7-2 and TRBJ1-1, with unresolved D. The CDR3 runs 13 residues. Germline-derived CDR1 and CDR2 are SGHTA and FQGNSA. V lost 6 bases and J lost 2, with 10 bases in between. The DNA for the CDR3 is TGTGCCAGCAGGCCCGACATTAACACTGAAGCTTTCTTT. Its protein product is CASRPDINTEAFF.

V usage is TRBV4-3 and J usage is TRBJ2-5; 9 bases agree with TRBD2. CDR1 and CDR2 from the germline V gene are LGHNA and YSLEER. The CDR3 spans 16 residues. V lost 5 bases and J lost 4; bases outside the gene matches: 11. The CDR3 DNA follows: TGCGCCAGCAGCACCACGCTAGCGGGGAAGGGAGAGACCCAGTACTTC. Amino acids: CASSTTLAGKGETQYF.

This chain connects TRBV5-4 to TRBJ2-3; 8 bases map to TRBD2. V dropped 4 bases and J dropped 3; count of bases not matched to a gene: 10. The CDR3 totals 16 residues. Germline CDR1 is SGHNT and CDR2 is YYREEE (reference sequence). The CDR3 here is CASSPSGGGVTDTQYF. CDR3 DNA sequence: TGTGCCAGCAGCCCCAGCGGGGGTGGTGTGACAGATACGCAGTATTTT.

This clone appeared once. The J gene is TRBJ1-4, the V gene TRBV4-1; maybe TRBD1 (5 bases). Trimming took off 5 bases at V and 7 bases at J, with 14 bases between the two ends. Germline assignment: CDR1 MGHRA and CDR2 YSYEKL. This CDR3 comprises 14 residues. CDR3 sequence: CASSFGGASEKLFF. As DNA, the CDR3 is TGCGCCAGCAGCTTCGGAGGGGCAAGTGAAAAACTGTTTTTT.

The chain carries TRBV7-9 and TRBJ1-2, with a possible D match to TRBD1 (5 bases). Trimming cost V 3 bases and J 8 bases, with 10 bases left between them. CDR3 length: 12 amino acids. In germline, CDR1 is SEHNR, CDR2 FQNEAQ (reference sequence). CDR3 loop: CASSFSQGGYTF. CDR3 nucleotide sequence: TGTGCCAGCAGCTTTTCCCAGGGAGGCTACACCTTC.

This chain joins TRBV6-4 and TRBJ1-2, with 7 bases fitting TRBD1. The germline V gene has CDR1 MRHNA and CDR2 SNTAGT. Trimming took 0 bases from V and 5 from J; bases not matched to a gene: 12. The length of the CDR3 is 17 residues. The DNA of the CDR3 is TGTGCCAGCAGTGACTCTCGATTCAGGGGGATTAGGTATGGCTACACCTTC. Encoded protein: CASSDSRFRGIRYGYTF.